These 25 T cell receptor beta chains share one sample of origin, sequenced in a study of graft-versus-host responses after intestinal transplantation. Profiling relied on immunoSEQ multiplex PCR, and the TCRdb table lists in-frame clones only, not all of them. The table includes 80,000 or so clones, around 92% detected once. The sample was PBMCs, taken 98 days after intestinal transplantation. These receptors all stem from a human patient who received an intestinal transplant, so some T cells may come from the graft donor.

In nucleotides, the CDR3 is TGTGCCATCAGGGGCGGGACAGACTACAATGAGCAGTTCTTC. Protein sequence: CAIRGGTDYNEQFF. The rearrangement joins TRBV10-3 to TRBJ2-1, with D possibly TRBD1 on 7 matching bases. Per germline, CDR1 ENHRY and CDR2 SYGVKD. Trimming removed 6 bases at V and 3 bases at J, with 12 bases between. The CDR3 loop spans 14 amino acids.

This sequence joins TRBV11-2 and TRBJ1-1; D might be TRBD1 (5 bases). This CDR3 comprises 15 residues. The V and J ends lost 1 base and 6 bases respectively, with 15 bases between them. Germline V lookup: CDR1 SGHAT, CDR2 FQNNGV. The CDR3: CASSLGPGEGAEAFF. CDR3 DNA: TGTGCCAGCAGCTTAGGCCCGGGGGAGGGCGCTGAAGCTTTCTTT.

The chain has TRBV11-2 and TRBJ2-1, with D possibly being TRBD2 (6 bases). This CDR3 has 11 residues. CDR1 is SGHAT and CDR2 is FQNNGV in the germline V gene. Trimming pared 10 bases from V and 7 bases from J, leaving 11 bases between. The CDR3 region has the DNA TGTGCCACCTTGGAGGGTAATGAGCAGTTCTTC. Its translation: CATLEGNEQFF.

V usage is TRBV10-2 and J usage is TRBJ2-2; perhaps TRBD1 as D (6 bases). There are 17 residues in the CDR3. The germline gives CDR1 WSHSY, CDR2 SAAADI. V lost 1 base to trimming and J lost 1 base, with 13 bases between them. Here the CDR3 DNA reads TGCGCCAGCAGTGAGTGGGGAGACAGGTTGAACACCGGGGAGCTGTTTTTT. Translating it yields CASSEWGDRLNTGELFF.

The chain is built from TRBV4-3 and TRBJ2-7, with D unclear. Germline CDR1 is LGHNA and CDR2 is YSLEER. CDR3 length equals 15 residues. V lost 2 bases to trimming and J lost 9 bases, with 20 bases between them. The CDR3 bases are TGCGCCAGCAGCCAATCCTCGGACCCGCTAACCGGGCAGTACTTC. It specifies CASSQSSDPLTGQYF.

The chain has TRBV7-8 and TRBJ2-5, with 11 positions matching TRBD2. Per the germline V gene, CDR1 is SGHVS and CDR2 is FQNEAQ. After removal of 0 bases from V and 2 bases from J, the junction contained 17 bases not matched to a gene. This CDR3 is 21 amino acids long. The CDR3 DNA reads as TGTGCCAGCAGCTTAGCGGCTTTTTCCGAGGTAGCGGGAGGGCGACAAGAGACCCAGTACTTC. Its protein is CASSLAAFSEVAGGRQETQYF.

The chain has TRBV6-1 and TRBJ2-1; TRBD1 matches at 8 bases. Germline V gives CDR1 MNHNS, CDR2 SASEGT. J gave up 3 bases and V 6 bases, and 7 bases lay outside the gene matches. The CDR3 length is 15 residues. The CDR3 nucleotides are TGTGCCAGCAGAAGACTTGGACAGGGCTACAATGAGCAGTTCTTC. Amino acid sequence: CASRRLGQGYNEQFF.

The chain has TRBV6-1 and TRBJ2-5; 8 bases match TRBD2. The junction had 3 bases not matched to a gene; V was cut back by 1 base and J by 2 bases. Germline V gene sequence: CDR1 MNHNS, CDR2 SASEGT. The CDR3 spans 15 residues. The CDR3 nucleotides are TGTGCCAGCAGTGAAGACCTAGCGGGTCAAGAGACCCAGTACTTC. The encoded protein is CASSEDLAGQETQYF.

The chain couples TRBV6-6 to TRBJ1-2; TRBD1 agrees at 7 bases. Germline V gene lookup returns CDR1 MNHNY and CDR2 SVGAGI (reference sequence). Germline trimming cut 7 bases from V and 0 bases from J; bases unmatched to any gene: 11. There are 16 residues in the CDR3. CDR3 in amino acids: CASTLQGISANYGYTF. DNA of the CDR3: TGTGCCAGCACCCTACAGGGGATATCGGCTAACTATGGCTACACCTTC.

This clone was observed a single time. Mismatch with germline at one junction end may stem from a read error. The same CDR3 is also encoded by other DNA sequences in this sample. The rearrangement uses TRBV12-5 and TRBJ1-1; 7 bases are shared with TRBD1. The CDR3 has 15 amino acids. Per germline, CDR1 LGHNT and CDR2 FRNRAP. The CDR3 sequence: CASGLVLAGGTEAFF. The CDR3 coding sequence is TGTGCTAGTGGCTTGGTATTGGCAGGGGGCACTGAAGCTTTCTTT.

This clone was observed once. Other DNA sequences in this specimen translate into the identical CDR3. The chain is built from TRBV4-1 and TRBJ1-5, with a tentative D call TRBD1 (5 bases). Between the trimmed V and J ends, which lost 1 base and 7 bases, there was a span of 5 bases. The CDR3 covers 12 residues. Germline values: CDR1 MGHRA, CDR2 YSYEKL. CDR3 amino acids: CASSQGGQPQHF. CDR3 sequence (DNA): TGCGCCAGCAGCCAAGGGGGCCAGCCCCAGCATTTT.

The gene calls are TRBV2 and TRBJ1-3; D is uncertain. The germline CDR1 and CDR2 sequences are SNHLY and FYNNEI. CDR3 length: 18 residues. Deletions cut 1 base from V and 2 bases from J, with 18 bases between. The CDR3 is CASSEGVGTIPTGNTIYF. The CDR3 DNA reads TGTGCCAGCAGTGAAGGGGTGGGCACCATCCCGACTGGAAACACCATATATTTT.

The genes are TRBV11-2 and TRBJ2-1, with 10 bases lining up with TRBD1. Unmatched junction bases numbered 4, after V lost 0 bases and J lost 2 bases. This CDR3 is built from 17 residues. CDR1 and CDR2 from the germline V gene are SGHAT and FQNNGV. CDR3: CASSLEVDRGTYNEQFF. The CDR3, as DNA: TGTGCCAGCAGCTTAGAGGTGGACAGGGGGACCTACAATGAGCAGTTCTTC.

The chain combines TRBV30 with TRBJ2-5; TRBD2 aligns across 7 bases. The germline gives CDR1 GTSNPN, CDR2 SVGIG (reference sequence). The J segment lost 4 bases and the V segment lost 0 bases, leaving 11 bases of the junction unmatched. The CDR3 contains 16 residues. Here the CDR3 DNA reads TGTGCCTGGAGTGTACGTCGGGGGGAAAGTTTAGAGACCCAGTACTTC. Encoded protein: CAWSVRRGESLETQYF. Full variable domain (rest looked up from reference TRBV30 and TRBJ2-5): SQTIHQWPATLVQPVGSPLSLECTVEGTSNPNLYWYRQAAGRGLQLLFYSVGIGQISSEVPQNLSASRPQDRQFILSSKKLLLSDSGFYLCAWSVRRGESLETQYFGPGTRLLVL.

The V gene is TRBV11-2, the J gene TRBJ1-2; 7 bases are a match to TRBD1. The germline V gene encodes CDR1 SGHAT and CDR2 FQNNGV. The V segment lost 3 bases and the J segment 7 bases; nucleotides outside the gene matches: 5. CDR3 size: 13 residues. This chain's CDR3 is CASSFDTGAGYTF. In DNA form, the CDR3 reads TGTGCCAGCAGCTTTGATACAGGGGCTGGCTACACCTTC.

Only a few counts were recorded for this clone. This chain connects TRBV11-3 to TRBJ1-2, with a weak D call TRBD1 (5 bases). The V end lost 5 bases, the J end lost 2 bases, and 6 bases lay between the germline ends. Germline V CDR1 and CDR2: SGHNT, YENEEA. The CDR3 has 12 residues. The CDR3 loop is CASSRDNYGYTF. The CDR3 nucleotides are TGTGCCAGCAGCCGGGACAACTATGGCTACACCTTC.

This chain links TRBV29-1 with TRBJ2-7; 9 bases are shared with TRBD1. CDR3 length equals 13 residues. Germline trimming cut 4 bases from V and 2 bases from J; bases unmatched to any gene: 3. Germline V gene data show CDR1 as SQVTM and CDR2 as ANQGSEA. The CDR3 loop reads CSVGRDRAYEQYF. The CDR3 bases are TGCAGCGTTGGGCGGGACAGGGCCTACGAGCAGTACTTC.

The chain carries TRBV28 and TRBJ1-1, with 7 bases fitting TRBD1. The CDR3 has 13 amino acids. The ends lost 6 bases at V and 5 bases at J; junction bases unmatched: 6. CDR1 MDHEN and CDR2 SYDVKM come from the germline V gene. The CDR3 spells CASSLGRGTEAFF. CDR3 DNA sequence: TGTGCCAGCAGCCTTGGCAGGGGGACTGAAGCTTTCTTT.

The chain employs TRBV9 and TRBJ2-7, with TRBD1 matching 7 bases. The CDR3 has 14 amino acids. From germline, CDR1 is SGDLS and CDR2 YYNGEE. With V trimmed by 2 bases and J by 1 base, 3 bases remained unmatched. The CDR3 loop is CASSVGTASYEQYF. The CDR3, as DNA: TGTGCCAGCAGCGTGGGGACAGCATCCTACGAGCAGTACTTC.

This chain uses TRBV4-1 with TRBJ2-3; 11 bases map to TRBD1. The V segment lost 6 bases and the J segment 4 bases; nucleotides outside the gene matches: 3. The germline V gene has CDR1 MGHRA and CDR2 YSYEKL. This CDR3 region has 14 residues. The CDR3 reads CASRPGQGADTQYF. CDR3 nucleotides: TGCGCCAGCAGACCGGGACAGGGGGCAGATACGCAGTATTTT.

Written as DNA, the CDR3 is TGTGCCAGCAGCTCCCCGTTGGTTTACAATGAGCAGTTCTTC. It encodes CASSSPLVYNEQFF. V usage is TRBV9 and J usage is TRBJ2-1; D gene unclear. Germline assignment: CDR1 SGDLS and CDR2 YYNGEE. This CDR3 spans 14 amino acids. Trimming left V 4 bases short and J 4 bases short, with 12 bases between.

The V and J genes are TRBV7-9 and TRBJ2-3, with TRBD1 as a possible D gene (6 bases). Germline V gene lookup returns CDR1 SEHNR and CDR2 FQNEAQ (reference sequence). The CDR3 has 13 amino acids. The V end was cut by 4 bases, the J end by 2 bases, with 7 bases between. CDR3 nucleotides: TGTGCCAGCAGCTGGGACATCACAGATACGCAGTATTTT. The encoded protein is CASSWDITDTQYF.

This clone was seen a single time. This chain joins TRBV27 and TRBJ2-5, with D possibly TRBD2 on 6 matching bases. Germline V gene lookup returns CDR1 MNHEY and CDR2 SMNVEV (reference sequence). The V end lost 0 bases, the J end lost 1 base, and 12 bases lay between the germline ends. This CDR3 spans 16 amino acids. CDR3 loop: CASSLSVAGPQETQYF. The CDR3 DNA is TGTGCCAGCAGTTTATCGGTCGCGGGGCCCCAAGAGACCCAGTACTTC.

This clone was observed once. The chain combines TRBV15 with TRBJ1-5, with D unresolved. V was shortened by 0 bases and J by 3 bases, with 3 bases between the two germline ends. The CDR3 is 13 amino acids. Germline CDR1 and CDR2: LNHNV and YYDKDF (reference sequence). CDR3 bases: TGTGCCACCAGCAGAGAATCCAATCAGCCCCAGCATTTT. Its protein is CATSRESNQPQHF.

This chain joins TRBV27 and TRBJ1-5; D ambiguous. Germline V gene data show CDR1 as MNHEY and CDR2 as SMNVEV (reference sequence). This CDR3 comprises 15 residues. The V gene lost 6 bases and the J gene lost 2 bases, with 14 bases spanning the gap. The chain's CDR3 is CASRAQNIGNQPQHF. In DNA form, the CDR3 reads TGTGCCAGCAGGGCGCAGAATATTGGCAATCAGCCCCAGCATTTT.